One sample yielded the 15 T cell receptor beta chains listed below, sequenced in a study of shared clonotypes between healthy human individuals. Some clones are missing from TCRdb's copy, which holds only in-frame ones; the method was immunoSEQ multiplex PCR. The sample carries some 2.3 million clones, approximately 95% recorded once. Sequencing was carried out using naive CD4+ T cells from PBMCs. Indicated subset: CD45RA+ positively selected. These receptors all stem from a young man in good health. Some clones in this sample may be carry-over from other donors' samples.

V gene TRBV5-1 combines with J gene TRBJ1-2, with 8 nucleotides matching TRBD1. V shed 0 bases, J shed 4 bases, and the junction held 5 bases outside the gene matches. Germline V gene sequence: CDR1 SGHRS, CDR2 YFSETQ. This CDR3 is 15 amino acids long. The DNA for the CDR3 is TGCGCCAGCAGCTTGGATCCAGGGGGCGGCTATGGCTACACCTTC. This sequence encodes CASSLDPGGGYGYTF.

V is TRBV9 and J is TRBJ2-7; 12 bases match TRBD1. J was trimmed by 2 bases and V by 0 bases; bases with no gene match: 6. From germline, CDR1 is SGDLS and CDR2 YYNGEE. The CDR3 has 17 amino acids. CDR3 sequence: CASSVGVGTGGTYEQYF. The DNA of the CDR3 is TGTGCCAGCAGCGTAGGGGTAGGGACAGGGGGCACCTACGAGCAGTACTTC.

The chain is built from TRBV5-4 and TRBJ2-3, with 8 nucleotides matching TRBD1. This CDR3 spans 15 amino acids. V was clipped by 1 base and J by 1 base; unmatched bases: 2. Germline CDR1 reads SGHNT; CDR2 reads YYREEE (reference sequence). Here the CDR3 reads CASSLSTGGTDTQYF. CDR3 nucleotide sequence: TGTGCCAGCAGCTTGTCGACAGGGGGCACAGATACGCAGTATTTT. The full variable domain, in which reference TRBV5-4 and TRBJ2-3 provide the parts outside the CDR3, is ETGVTQSPTHLIKTRGQQVTLRCSSQSGHNTVSWYQQALGQGPQFIFQYYREEENGRGNFPPRFSGLQFPNYSSELNVNALELDDSALYLCASSLSTGGTDTQYFGPGTRLTVL.

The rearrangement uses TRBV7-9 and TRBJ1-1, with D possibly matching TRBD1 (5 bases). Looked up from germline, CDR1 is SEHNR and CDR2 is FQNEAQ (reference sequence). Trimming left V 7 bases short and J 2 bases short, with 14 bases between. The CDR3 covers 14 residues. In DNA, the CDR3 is TGTGCCAGCAACTCGATACAGGTAAACACTGAAGCTTTCTTT. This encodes CASNSIQVNTEAFF.

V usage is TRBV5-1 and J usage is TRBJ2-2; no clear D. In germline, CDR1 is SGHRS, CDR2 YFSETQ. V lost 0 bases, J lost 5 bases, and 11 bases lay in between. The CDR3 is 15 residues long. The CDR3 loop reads CASSLVPLETGELFF. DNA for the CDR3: TGCGCCAGCAGCTTGGTACCTCTAGAAACCGGGGAGCTGTTTTTT.

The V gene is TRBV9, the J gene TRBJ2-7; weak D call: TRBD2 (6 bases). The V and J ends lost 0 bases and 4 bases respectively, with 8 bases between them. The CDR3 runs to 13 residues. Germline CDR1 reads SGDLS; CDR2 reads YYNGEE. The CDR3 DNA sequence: TGTGCCAGCAGCGTAGACAGCGGGTACGAGCAGTACTTC. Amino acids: CASSVDSGYEQYF.

CDR3 nucleotides: TGTGCCAGCAGTTTACATCTGGGACAGGGTAGCAATCAGCCCCAGCATTTT. Its protein product is CASSLHLGQGSNQPQHF. This rearrangement joins TRBV28 to TRBJ1-5; 9 positions match TRBD1. Trimming cost V 2 bases and J 0 bases; bases outside gene matches: 5. Germline CDR1 reads MDHEN; CDR2 reads SYDVKM. There are 17 residues in the CDR3. Drawing the rest from reference TRBV28 and TRBJ1-5, the complete variable domain is DVKVTQSSRYLVKRTGEKVFLECVQDMDHENMFWYRQDPGLGLRLIYFSYDVKMKEKGDIPEGYSVSREKKERFSLILESASTNQTSMYLCASSLHLGQGSNQPQHFGDGTRLSIL.

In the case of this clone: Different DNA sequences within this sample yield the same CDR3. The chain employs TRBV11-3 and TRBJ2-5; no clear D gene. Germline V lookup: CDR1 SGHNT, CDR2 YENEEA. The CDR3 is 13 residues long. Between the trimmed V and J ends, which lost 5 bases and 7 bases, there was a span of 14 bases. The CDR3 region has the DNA TGTGCCAGCAGCCTAGGAGTAAGTGGGACCCAGTACTTC. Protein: CASSLGVSGTQYF.

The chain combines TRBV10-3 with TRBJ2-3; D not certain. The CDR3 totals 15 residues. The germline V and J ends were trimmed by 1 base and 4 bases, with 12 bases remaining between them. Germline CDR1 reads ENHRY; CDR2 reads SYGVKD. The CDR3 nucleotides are TGTGCCATCAGTGAGTGGGAAGGGATACCAGATACGCAGTATTTT. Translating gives CAISEWEGIPDTQYF.

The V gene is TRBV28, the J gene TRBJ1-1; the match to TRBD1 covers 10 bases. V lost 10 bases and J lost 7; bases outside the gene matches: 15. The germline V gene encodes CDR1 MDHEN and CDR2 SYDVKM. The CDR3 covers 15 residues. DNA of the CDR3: TGTGCCACCCTTGTTCCAGGACAGGGGGAATTTGAAGCTTTCTTT. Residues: CATLVPGQGEFEAFF.

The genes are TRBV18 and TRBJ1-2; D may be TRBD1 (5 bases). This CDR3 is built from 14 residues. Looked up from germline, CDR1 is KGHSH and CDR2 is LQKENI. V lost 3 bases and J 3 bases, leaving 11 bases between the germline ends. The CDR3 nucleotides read TGTGCCAGCTCACCGTCCGGGACCTACTATGGCTACACCTTC. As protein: CASSPSGTYYGYTF. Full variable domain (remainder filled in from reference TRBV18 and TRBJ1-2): NAGVMQNPRHLVRRRGQEARLRCSPMKGHSHVYWYRQLPEEGLKFMVYLQKENIIDESGMPKERFSAEFPKEGPSILRIQQVVRGDSAAYFCASSPSGTYYGYTFGSGTRLTVV.

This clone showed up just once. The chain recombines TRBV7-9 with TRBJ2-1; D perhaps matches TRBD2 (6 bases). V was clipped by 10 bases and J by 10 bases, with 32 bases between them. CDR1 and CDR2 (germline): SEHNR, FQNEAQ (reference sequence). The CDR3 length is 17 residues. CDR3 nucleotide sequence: TGTGCCACCGGTCCTGGGCGGGGCGGGTTGGGTGTGGACGAGCAGTTCTTC. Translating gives CATGPGRGGLGVDEQFF. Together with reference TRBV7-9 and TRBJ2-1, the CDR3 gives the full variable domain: DTGVSQNPRHKITKRGQNVTFRCDPISEHNRLYWYRQTLGQGPEFLTYFQNEAQLEKSRLLSDRFSAERPKGSFSTLEIQRTEQGDSAMYLCATGPGRGGLGVDEQFFGPGTRLTVL.

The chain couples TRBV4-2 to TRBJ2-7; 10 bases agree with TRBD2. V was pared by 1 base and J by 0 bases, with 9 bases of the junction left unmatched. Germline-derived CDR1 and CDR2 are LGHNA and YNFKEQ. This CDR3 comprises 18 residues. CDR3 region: CASSQGGLAPLTSYEQYF. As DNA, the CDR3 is TGTGCCAGCAGCCAAGGGGGACTAGCGCCTTTGACCTCCTACGAGCAGTACTTC.

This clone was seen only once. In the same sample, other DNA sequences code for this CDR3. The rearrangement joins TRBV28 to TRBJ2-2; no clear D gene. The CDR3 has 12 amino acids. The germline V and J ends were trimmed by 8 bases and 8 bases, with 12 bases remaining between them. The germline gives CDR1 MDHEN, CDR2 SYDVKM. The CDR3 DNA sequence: TGTGCCAGCCTAGACGGGTCGGGGGAGCTGTTTTTT. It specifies CASLDGSGELFF. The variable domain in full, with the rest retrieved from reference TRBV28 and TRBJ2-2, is DVKVTQSSRYLVKRTGEKVFLECVQDMDHENMFWYRQDPGLGLRLIYFSYDVKMKEKGDIPEGYSVSREKKERFSLILESASTNQTSMYLCASLDGSGELFFGEGSRLTVL.

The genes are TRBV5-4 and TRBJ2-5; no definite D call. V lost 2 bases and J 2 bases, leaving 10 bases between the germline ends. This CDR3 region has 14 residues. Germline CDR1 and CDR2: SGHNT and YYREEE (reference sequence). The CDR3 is CASSLAMRQETQYF. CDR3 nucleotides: TGTGCCAGCAGCTTAGCAATGCGACAAGAGACCCAGTACTTC.